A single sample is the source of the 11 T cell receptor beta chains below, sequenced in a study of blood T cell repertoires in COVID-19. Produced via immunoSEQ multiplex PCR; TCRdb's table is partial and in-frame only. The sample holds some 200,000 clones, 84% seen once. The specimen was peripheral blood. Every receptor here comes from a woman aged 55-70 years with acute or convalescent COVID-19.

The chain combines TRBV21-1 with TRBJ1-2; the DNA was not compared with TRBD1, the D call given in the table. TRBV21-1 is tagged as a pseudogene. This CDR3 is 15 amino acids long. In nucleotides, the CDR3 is TGTGCCAGCACCCCACAGGGACGGCTCAACTATGGCTACACCTTC. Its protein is CASTPQGRLNYGYTF.

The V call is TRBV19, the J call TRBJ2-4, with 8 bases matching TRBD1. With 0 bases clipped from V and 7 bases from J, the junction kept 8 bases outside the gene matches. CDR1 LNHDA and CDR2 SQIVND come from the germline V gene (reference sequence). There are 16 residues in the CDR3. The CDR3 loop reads CASSIDPGGGENIQYF. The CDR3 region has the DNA TGTGCCAGTAGTATAGATCCAGGGGGCGGTGAGAACATTCAGTACTTC.

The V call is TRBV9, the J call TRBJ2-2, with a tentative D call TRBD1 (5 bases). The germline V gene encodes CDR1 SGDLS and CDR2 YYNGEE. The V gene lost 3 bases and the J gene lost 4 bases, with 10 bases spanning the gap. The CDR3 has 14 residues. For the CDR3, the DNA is TGTGCCAGCAGCGGCAGGGTATTCACCGGGGAGCTGTTTTTT. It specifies CASSGRVFTGELFF.

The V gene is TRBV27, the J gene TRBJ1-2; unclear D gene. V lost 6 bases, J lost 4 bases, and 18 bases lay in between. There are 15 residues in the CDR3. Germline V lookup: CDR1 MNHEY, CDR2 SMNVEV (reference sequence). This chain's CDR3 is CASSPHLTTAYGYTF. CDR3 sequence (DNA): TGTGCCAGCAGCCCACACTTAACTACTGCCTATGGCTACACCTTC.

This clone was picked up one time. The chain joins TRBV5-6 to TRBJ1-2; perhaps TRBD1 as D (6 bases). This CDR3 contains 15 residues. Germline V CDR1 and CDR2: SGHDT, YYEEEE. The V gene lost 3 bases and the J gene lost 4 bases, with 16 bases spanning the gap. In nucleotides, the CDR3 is TGTGCCAGCAGCTCCCCATCAGGGGTCAGCTATGGCTACACCTTC. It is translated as CASSSPSGVSYGYTF. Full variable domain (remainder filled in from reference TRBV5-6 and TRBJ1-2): DAGVTQSPTHLIKTRGQQVTLRCSPKSGHDTVSWYQQALGQGPQFIFQYYEEEERQRGNFPDRFSGHQFPNYSSELNVNALLLGDSALYLCASSSPSGVSYGYTFGSGTRLTVV.

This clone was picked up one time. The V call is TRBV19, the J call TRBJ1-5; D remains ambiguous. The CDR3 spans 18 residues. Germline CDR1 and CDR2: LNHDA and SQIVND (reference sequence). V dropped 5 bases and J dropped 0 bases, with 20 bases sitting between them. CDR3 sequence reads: CASSGRAGGILSNQPQHF. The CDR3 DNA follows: TGTGCCAGTAGTGGGCGTGCGGGAGGTATCCTTAGCAATCAGCCCCAGCATTTT. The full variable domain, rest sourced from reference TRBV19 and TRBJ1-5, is DGGITQSPKYLFRKEGQNVTLSCEQNLNHDAMYWYRQDPGQGLRLIYYSQIVNDFQKGDIAEGYSVSREKKESFPLTVTSAQKNPTAFYLCASSGRAGGILSNQPQHFGDGTRLSIL.

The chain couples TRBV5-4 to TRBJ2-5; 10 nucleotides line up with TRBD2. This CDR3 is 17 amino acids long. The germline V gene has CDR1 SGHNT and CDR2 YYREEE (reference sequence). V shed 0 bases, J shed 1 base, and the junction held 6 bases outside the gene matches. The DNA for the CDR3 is TGTGCCAGCAGCTTGGCGGCGGGGACTAGCGTCCAAGAGACCCAGTACTTC. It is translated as CASSLAAGTSVQETQYF.

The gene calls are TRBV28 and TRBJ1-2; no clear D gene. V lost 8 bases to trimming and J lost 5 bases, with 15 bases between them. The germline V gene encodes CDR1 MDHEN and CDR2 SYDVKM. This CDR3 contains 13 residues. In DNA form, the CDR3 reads TGTGCCAGCCGCTGGGAGGGAAGTTATGGCTACACCTTC. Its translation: CASRWEGSYGYTF.

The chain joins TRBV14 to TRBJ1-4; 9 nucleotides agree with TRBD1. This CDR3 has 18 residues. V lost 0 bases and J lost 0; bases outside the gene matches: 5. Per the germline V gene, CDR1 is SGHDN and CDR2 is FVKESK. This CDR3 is CASSQDSGQGATNEKLFF. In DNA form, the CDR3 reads TGTGCCAGCAGCCAAGATTCGGGACAGGGCGCAACTAATGAAAAACTGTTTTTT. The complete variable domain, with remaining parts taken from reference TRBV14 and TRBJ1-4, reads EAGVTQFPSHSVIEKGQTVTLRCDPISGHDNLYWYRRVMGKEIKFLLHFVKESKQDESGMPNNRFLAERTGGTYSTLKVQPAELEDSGVYFCASSQDSGQGATNEKLFFGSGTQLSVL.

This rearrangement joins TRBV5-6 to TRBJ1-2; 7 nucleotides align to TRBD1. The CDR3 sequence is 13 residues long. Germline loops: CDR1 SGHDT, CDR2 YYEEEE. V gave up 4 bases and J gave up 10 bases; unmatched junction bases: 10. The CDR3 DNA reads TGTGCCAGCAGCCCCGGGACAGAAACCTTCTACACCTTC. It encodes CASSPGTETFYTF.

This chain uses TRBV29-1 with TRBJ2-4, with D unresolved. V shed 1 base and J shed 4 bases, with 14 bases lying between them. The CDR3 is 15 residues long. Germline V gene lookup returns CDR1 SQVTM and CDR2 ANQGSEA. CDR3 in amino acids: CSVEGGSLIKNIQYF. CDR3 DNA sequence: TGCAGCGTTGAAGGCGGTAGCCTTATAAAAAACATTCAGTACTTC.